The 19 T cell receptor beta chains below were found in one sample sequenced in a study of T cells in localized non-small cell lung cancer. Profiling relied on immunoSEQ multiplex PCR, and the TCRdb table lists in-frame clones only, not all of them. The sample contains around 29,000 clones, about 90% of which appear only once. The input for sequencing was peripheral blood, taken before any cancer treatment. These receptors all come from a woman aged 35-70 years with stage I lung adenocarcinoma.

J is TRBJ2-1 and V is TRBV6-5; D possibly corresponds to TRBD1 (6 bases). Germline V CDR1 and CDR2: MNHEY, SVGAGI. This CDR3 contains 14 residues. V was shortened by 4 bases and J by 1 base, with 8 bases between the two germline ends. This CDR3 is CASSSGTSYNEQFF. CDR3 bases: TGTGCCAGCAGTTCCGGGACATCCTACAATGAGCAGTTCTTC.

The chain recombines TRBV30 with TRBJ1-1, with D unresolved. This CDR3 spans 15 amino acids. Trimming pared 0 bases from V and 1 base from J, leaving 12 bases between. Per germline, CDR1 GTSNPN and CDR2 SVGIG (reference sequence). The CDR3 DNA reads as TGTGCCTGGAGTGTAGGAAGTTGGGGGAACACTGAAGCTTTCTTT. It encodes CAWSVGSWGNTEAFF.

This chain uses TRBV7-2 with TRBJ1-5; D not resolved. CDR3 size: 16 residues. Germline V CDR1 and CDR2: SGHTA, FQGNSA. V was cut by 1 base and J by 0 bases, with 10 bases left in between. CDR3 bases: TGTGCCAGCAGCTTAGGAACTGGGATTAGCAATCAGCCCCAGCATTTT. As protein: CASSLGTGISNQPQHF.

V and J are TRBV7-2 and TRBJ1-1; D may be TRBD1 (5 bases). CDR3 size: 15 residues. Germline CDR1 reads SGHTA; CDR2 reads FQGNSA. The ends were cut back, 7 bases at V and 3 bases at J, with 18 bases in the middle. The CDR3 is CASTLSRRGDTEAFF. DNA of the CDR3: TGTGCCAGCACCCTATCCCGCCGGGGGGACACTGAAGCTTTCTTT.

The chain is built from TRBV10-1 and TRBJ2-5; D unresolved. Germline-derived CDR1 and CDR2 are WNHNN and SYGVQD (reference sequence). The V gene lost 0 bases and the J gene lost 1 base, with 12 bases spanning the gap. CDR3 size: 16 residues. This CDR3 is CASSESKKTSQETQYF. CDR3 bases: TGCGCCAGCAGTGAGTCCAAGAAGACGAGCCAAGAGACCCAGTACTTC.

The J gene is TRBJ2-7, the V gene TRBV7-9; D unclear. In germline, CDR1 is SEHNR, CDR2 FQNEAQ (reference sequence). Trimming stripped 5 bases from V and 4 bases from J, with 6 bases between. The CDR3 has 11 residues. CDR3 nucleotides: TGTGCCAGCAGCCTCGAATACGAGCAGTACTTC. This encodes CASSLEYEQYF.

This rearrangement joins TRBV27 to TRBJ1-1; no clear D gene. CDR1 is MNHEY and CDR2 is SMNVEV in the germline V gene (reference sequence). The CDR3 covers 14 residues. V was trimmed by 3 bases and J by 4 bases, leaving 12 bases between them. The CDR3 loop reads CASSLNGGFTEAFF. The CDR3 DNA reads TGTGCCAGCAGTTTGAATGGAGGGTTCACTGAAGCTTTCTTT.

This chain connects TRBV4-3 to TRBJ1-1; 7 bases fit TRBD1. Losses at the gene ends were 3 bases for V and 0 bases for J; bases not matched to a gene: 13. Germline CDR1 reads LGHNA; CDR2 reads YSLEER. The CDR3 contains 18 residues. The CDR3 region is CASSHRGRTGSLNTEAFF. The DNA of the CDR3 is TGCGCCAGCAGCCACCGCGGTAGGACAGGCTCCTTGAACACTGAAGCTTTCTTT.

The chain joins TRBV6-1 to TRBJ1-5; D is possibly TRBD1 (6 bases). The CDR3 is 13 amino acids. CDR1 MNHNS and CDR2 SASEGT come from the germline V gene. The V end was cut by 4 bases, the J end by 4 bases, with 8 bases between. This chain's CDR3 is CASSGTENQPQHF. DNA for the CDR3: TGTGCCAGCAGTGGGACAGAGAATCAGCCCCAGCATTTT.

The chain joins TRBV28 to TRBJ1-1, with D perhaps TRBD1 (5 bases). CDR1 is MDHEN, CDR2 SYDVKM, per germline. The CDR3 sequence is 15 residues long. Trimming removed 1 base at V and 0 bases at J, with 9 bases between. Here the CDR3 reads CASSLSRAMNTEAFF. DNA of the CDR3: TGTGCCAGCAGTTTATCCAGGGCCATGAACACTGAAGCTTTCTTT.

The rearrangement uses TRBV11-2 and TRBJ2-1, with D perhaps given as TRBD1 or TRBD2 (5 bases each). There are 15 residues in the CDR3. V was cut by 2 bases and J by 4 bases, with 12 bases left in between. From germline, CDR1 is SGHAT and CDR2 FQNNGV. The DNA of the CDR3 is TGTGCCAGCAGCTTATCAGGGAGCTTATACAATGAGCAGTTCTTC. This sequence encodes CASSLSGSLYNEQFF. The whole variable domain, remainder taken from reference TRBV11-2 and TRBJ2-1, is EAGVAQSPRYKIIEKRQSVAFWCNPISGHATLYWYQQILGQGPKLLIQFQNNGVVDDSQLPKDRFSAERLKGVDSTLKIQPAKLEDSAVYLCASSLSGSLYNEQFFGPGTRLTVL.

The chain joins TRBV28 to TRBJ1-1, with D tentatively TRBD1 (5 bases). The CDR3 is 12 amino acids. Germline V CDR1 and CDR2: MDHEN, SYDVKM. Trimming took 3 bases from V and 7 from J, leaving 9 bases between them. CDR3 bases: TGTGCCAGCAGTTTTAGGGGACTTGAAGCTTTCTTT. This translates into CASSFRGLEAFF. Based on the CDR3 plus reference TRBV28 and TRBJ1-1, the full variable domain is DVKVTQSSRYLVKRTGEKVFLECVQDMDHENMFWYRQDPGLGLRLIYFSYDVKMKEKGDIPEGYSVSREKKERFSLILESASTNQTSMYLCASSFRGLEAFFGQGTRLTVV.

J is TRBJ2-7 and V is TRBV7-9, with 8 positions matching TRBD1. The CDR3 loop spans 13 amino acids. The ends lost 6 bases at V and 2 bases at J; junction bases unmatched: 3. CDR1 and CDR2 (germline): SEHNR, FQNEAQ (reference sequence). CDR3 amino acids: CASRPTGAYEQYF. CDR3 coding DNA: TGTGCCAGCAGACCGACAGGGGCCTACGAGCAGTACTTC.

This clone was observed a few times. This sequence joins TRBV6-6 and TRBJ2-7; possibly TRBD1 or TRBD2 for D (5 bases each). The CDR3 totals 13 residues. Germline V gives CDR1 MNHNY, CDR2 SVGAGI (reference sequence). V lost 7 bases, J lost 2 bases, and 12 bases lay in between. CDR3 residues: CASNSGAPYEQYF. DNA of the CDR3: TGTGCCAGCAACTCCGGGGCCCCCTACGAGCAGTACTTC.

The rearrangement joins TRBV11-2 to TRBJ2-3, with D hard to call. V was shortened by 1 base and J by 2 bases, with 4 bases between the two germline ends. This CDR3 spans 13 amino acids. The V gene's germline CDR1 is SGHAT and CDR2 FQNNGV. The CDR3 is CASSLGNTDTQYF. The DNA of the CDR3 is TGTGCCAGCAGCTTAGGGAACACAGATACGCAGTATTTT.

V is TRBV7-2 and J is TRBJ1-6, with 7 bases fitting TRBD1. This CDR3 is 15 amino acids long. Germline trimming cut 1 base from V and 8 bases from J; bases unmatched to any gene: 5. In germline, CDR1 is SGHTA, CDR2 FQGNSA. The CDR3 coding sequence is TGTGCCAGCAGCTTAGGGACAGGTTTTTATTCACCCCTCCACTTT. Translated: CASSLGTGFYSPLHF.

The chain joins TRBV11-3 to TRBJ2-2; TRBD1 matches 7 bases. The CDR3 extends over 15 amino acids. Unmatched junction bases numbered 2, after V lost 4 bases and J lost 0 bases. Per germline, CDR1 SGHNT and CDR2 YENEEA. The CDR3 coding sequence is TGTGCCAGCAGCTCCGGGACAGCGAACACCGGGGAGCTGTTTTTT. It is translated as CASSSGTANTGELFF. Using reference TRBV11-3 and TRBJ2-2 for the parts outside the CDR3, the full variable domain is EAGVVQSPRYKIIEKKQPVAFWCNPISGHNTLYWYLQNLGQGPELLIRYENEEAVDDSQLPKDRFSAERLKGVDSTLKIQPAELGDSAVYLCASSSGTANTGELFFGEGSRLTVL.

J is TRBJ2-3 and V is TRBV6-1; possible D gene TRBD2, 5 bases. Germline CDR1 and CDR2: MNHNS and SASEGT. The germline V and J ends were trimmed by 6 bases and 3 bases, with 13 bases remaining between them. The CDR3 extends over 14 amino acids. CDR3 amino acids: CASSFNRGTDTQYF. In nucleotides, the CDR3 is TGTGCCAGCAGCTTCAACAGAGGGACAGATACGCAGTATTTT.

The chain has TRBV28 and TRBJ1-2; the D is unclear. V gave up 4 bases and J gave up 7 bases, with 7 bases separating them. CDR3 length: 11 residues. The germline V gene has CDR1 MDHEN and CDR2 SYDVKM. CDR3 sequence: CASSSNSGYTF. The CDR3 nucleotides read TGTGCCAGCAGTTCAAACAGTGGCTACACCTTC.